These T cell receptor beta chains were read from a single sample in a study of blood T cell repertoires in COVID-19. TCRdb keeps only in-frame clones here, not all; method: immunoSEQ multiplex PCR. The sample lists a few hundred thousand clones, about 86% occurring once. Sequencing was performed on peripheral blood. These receptors were taken from a woman in her forties or fifties with acute or convalescent COVID-19. Both conserved end residues are part of each CDR3. Each record gives: clone size, D gene, J gene, CDR3 length, V gene, CDR3 DNA, CDR3 protein. D genes are given only for firm matches. Clone size is shown for a subset of rows, as once, few, many or a class of expanded clone.

NA NA TRBJ1-3 15 TRBV6-6 TGTGCCAGCAGTTACTTCCAGGTCTCTGGAAACACCATATATTTT CASSYFQVSGNTIYF
NA NA TRBJ2-2 16 TRBV7-8 TGTGCCAGCACCATCAGGGAAGGGACGAACACCGGGGAGCTGTTTTTT CASTIREGTNTGELFF
NA NA TRBJ1-2 12 TRBV5-6 TGTGCCAGCAGCATTACTAACTATGGCTACACCTTC CASSITNYGYTF
NA NA TRBJ2-2 18 TRBV24-1 TGTGCCACCAGTGGTCGAACAGGGTCCCACTCGAACACCGGGGAGCTGTTTTTT CATSGRTGSHSNTGELFF
NA TRBD2 TRBJ2-1 14 TRBV6-5 TGTGCCAGCAGTCCTGGGACTAGCGGGAGGTTTCAGTTCTTC CASSPGTSGRFQFF
NA TRBD1 TRBJ2-3 17 TRBV6-1 TGTGCCAGCAGTGAGGCCCCCCCGGGACAGGGGGCAGATACGCAGTATTTT CASSEAPPGQGADTQYF
NA NA TRBJ2-1 14 TRBV6-2/TRBV6-3 TGTGCCAGCAGTTCTAAGGACGGGGGGCATGAGCAGTTCTTC CASSSKDGGHEQFF
NA NA TRBJ2-4 15 TRBV11-1 TGTGCCAGCAGCCTACAGGGTTTGAGAGGGAACATTCAGTACTTC CASSLQGLRGNIQYF
NA TRBD1 TRBJ2-7 15 TRBV18 TGTGCCAGCTCAGCCGGGACAGGGGATTTCCACGAGCAGTACTTC CASSAGTGDFHEQYF
NA TRBD1 TRBJ2-6 18 TRBV25-1 TGTGCCAGCAGTGAAGCGACAGGGGTGAGCTCTGGGGCCAACGTCCTGACTTTC CASSEATGVSSGANVLTF
NA NA TRBJ1-1 15 TRBV5-1 TGCGCCAGCAGCTTGTCGGGGGTGGTGAACACTGAAGCTTTCTTT CASSLSGVVNTEAFF
NA TRBD1 TRBJ1-4 13 TRBV27 TGTGCCAGCAGATTTAACAGGGGTGAAAAACTGTTTTTT CASRFNRGEKLFF
NA NA TRBJ2-5 14 TRBV10-2 TGCGCCAGCAGTGAGTCCTCTAGCCGGGAGACCCAGTACTTC CASSESSSRETQYF
NA NA TRBJ1-2 13 TRBV12-3/TRBV12-4 TGTGCCAGCAGTTTCTTGATTGAGAATGGCTACACCTTC CASSFLIENGYTF
few NA TRBJ1-2 13 TRBV12-3/TRBV12-4 TGTGCCAGCAGTTTCCTTCAGGTCTATGGCTACACCTTC CASSFLQVYGYTF
NA TRBD1 TRBJ1-1 14 TRBV18 TGTGCCAGCTCACCGCCGACAGGGAAGACTGAAGCTTTCTTT CASSPPTGKTEAFF
NA NA TRBJ2-5 15 TRBV7-2 TGTGCCAGCAGCTTTGCGGCAGGGCTACAAGAGACCCAGTACTTC CASSFAAGLQETQYF
NA NA TRBJ2-5 11 TRBV24-1 TGTGCCACCAGTGATTATAGGACCCAGTACTTC CATSDYRTQYF
NA TRBD1 TRBJ1-1 14 TRBV28 TGTGCCAGCAGGACCCCGGGACAGGTGACTGAAGCTTTCTTT CASRTPGQVTEAFF
NA NA TRBJ2-2 13 TRBV27 TGTGCCAGCAGTTTCCTAGCACCCGGGGAGCTGTTTTTT CASSFLAPGELFF
NA TRBD1 TRBJ1-6 14 TRBV10-3 TGTGCCATCAGTCGGGACAGCTTTAATTCACCCCTCCACTTT CAISRDSFNSPLHF
NA TRBD1 TRBJ1-5 18 TRBV28 TGTGCCAGCAATTCCGGGACAGGGACCCAATATAGCAATCAGCCCCAGCATTTT CASNSGTGTQYSNQPQHF
NA TRBD1 TRBJ2-5 14 TRBV5-1 TGCGCCAGCAGCTTTACAGGGGCCTCGGAGACCCAGTACTTC CASSFTGASETQYF
once TRBD1 TRBJ1-4 16 TRBV10-3 TGTGCCATCAGTGGGACAGGGGGGGCAACTAATGAAAAACTGTTTTTT CAISGTGGATNEKLFF
NA TRBD1 TRBJ2-7 14 TRBV5-1 TGCGCCAGCAGCCCGGACAGGGGCTCCTACGAGCAGTACTTC CASSPDRGSYEQYF
few NA TRBJ1-6 15 TRBV7-9 TGTGCCAGCAGCTTAGGGAGCTCCTATAATTCACCCCTCCACTTT CASSLGSSYNSPLHF
NA TRBD2 TRBJ2-3 16 TRBV27 TGTGCCAGCAGTCACCTAGCGGGGGGAAGCACAGATACGCAGTATTTT CASSHLAGGSTDTQYF
NA TRBD1 TRBJ1-6 14 TRBV30 TGTGCCTGGAGTGGGACAGGTTCCTATTCACCCCTCCACTTT CAWSGTGSYSPLHF
NA TRBD1 TRBJ2-2 14 TRBV19 TGTGCCAGTAGGGGACAGGGTAACACCGGGGAGCTGTTTTTT CASRGQGNTGELFF
NA TRBD2 TRBJ2-3 16 TRBV6-5 TGTGCCAGCAGTTACGGTACTAGCGGGAGGACAGATACGCAGTATTTT CASSYGTSGRTDTQYF
once NA TRBJ1-2 13 TRBV18 TGTGCCAGCTCGGCAGGGGCCAACTATGGCTACACCTTC CASSAGANYGYTF
once NA TRBJ1-2 13 TRBV12-3/TRBV12-4 TGTGCCAGCAGTTTCAGGGGAGGGTATGGCTACACCTTC CASSFRGGYGYTF
NA TRBD2 TRBJ2-7 15 TRBV12-5 TGTGCTAGTGGTTCCCTTAGCGGGTCTCCCTACGAGCAGTACTTC CASGSLSGSPYEQYF
NA NA TRBJ1-2 13 TRBV6-5 TGTGCCAGCTATCAAACAGGGAGCCATGGCTACACCTTC CASYQTGSHGYTF
NA NA TRBJ1-1 13 TRBV7-9 TGTGCCAGCAGCCCCCGGAGGGACACTGAAGCTTTCTTT CASSPRRDTEAFF
NA NA TRBJ1-3 13 TRBV27 TGTGCCAGCAGCCCTAGCTCTGGAAACACCATATATTTT CASSPSSGNTIYF
NA NA TRBJ2-5 12 TRBV6-6 TGTGCCAGCAGTTCGCGGCAAGAGACCCAGTACTTC CASSSRQETQYF
NA NA TRBJ1-2 15 TRBV5-1 TGCGCCAGCAGCTTGGGTGACGGAGATAACTATGGCTACACCTTC CASSLGDGDNYGYTF
NA NA TRBJ2-2 16 TRBV7-9 TGTGCCAGCAGCTTAGGATTTGGGTCGGAGACCGGGGAGCTGTTTTTT CASSLGFGSETGELFF
NA NA TRBJ2-1 15 TRBV5-6 TGTGCCAGCAGTTATACGGGGGACCCCTACAATGAGCAGTTCTTC CASSYTGDPYNEQFF
NA NA TRBJ1-4 15 TRBV7-9 TGTGCCAGCAGCAACCTAGGGGGGGTAGATGAAAAACTGTTTTTT CASSNLGGVDEKLFF
NA NA TRBJ2-2 13 TRBV7-2 TGTGCCAGCAGCTGGAGGGACACCGGGGAGCTGTTTTTT CASSWRDTGELFF
NA NA TRBJ2-5 14 TRBV21-1 TGTGCCGAGGGACAGGGAATTTACCAAGAGACCCAGTACTTC CAEGQGIYQETQYF
NA TRBD1 TRBJ2-1 15 TRBV14 TGTGCCAGCAGCACCGGGACAGGGGTGTACAATGAGCAGTTCTTC CASSTGTGVYNEQFF
NA TRBD2 TRBJ2-7 16 TRBV4-3 TGCGCCAGCAGCCAAGCAGCAACTAGCGGGAGAAGCGAGCAGTACTTC CASSQAATSGRSEQYF
NA NA TRBJ1-4 13 TRBV5-6 TGTGCCAGCAGCTGGACAGTGAATGAAAAACTGTTTTTT CASSWTVNEKLFF
NA TRBD1 TRBJ2-5 14 TRBV6-5 TGTGCCAGCAGTTGGACAGGGGGCAGGGAGACCCAGTACTTC CASSWTGGRETQYF
few NA TRBJ1-1 14 TRBV6-5 TGTGCCAGCAGTCCAGGGCCTCTGAACACTGAAGCTTTCTTT CASSPGPLNTEAFF
NA TRBD1 TRBJ1-2 14 TRBV3-1/TRBV3-2 TGTGCCAGCAGTCCACAGGGGGTACTACGGGGCTACACCTTC CASSPQGVLRGYTF
few TRBD1 TRBJ2-2 18 TRBV5-1 TGCGCCAGCAGCTTGGCTGGGTTGAGACAGGGACGGACCGGGGAGCTGTTTTTT CASSLAGLRQGRTGELFF
NA NA TRBJ2-2 15 TRBV4-1 TGCGCCAGCAGCCCCAGGAAGGTGAACACCGGGGAGCTGTTTTTT CASSPRKVNTGELFF
NA NA TRBJ2-2 15 TRBV2 TGTGCCAGCAGCCCCCGGACGGGAACCACCGGGGAGCTGTTTTTT CASSPRTGTTGELFF